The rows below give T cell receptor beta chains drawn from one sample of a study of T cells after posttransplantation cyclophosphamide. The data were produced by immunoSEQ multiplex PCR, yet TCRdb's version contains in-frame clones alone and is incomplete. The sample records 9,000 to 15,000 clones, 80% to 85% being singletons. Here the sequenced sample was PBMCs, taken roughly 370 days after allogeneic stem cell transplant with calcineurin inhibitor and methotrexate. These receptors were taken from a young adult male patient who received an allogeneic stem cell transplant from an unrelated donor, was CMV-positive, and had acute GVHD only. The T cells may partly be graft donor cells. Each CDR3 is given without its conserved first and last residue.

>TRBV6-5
ASSPGQGRGQPQH
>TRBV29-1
SGGQGIGTGELF
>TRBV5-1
ASKVAGANNEQF
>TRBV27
ASSPGHYRTEAF
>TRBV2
ASTPRGASGSGAKNIQY
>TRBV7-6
ASSLSGMNTEAF
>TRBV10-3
AISESGGGRFYEQY
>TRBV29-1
SARGESSYEQY
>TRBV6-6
ASSQTAITGELF
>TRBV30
AWSWAGAPQAF
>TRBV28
ASRGQSNYGYT
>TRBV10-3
AISDADYGYT
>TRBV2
ASGRTSGGEQF
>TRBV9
ASSATTGTEAF
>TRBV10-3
AISSGTLWSYT
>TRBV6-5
ASHRGGRASTEAF
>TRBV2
ASSEAQFTDTQY
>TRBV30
AWRRSSGNYNEQF
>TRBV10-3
AAKDRENTEAF
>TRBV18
ASSRIAGNTEAF
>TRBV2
ASGATGVPQH
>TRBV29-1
SAKATGVKTQY
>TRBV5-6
ASSSRPGQGNQPQH
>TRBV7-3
ASSITGRTEAF
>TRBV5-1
ASSRAAEGYGYT
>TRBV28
ASTSVGRPGAKNIQY
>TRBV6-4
ASRAGQGATDTQY
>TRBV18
ASSLMAETYEQY
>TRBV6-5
ASSYGPPKNTEAF
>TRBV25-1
ASRQGSEQY
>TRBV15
ATSRAIGTSVSYEQY
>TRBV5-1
ASSSGTADTIY
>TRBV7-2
ASSLTSGGVQNIQY
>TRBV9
ASSYEAFTYNEQF
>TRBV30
AWSVGRALNTEAF
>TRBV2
ASSETAGYGYT
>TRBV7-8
ASSLGGSVSYEQY
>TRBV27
ASSLLLSTDTQY
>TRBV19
ASSSGTGELF
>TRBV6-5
ASSYSGGGPLGSYT
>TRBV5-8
ASSLRQGHTEAF
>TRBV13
ASTKDSANYEQY
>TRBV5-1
ASSPGLGVYEQY
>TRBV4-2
ASSQPPSGSPYEQY
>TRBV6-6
ASSILGDEQY
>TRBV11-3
ASSFRQGDAF